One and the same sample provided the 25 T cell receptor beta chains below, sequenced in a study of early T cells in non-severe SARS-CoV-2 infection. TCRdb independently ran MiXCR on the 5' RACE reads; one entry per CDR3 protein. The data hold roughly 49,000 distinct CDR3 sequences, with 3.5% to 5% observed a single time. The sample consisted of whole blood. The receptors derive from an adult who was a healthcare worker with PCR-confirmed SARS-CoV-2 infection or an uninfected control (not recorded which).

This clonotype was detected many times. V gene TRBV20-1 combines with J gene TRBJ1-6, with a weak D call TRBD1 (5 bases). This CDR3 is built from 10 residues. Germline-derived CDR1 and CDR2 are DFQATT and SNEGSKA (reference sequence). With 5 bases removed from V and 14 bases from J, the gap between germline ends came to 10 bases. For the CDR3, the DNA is TGCAGTGCTTCAACGGGGGCCCTCCACTTT. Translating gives CSASTGALHF.

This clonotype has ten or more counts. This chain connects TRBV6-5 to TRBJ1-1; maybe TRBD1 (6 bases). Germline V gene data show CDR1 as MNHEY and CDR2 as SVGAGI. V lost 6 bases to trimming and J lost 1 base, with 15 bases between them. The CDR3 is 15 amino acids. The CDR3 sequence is CASSYTGITNTEAFF. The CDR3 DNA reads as TGTGCCAGCAGCTATACAGGGATAACGAACACTGAAGCTTTCTTT.

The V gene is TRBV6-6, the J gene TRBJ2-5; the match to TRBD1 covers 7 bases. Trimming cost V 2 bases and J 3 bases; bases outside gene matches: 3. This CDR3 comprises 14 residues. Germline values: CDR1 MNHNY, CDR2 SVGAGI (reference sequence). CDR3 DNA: TGTGCCAGCAGTTACAGGGGGCTGGAAGAGACCCAGTACTTC. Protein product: CASSYRGLEETQYF.

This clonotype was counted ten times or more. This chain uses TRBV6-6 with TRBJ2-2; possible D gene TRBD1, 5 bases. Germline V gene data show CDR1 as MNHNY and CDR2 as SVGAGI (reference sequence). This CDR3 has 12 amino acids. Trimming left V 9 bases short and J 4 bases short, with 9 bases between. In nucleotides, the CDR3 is TGTGCCAGTCAGGGTGTCACCGGGGAGCTGTTTTTT. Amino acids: CASQGVTGELFF.

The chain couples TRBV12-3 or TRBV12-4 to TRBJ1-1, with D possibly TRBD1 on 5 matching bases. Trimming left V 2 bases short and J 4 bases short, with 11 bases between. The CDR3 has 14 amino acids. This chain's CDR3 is CASSLRAGGTEAFF. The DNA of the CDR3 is TGTGCCAGCAGTTTAAGGGCCGGGGGCACTGAAGCTTTCTTT.

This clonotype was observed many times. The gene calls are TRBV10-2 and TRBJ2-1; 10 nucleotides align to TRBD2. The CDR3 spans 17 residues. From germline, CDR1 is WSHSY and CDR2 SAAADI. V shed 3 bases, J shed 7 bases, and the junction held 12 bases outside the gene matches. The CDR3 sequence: CASSELGSGRRVNEQFF. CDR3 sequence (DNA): TGCGCCAGCAGTGAACTCGGTAGCGGGAGGAGGGTGAATGAGCAGTTCTTC.

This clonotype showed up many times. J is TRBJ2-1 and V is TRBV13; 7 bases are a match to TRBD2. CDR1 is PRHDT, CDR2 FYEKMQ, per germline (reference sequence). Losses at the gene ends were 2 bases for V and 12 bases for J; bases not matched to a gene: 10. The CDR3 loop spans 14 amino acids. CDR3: CASSLWSGGPGQFF. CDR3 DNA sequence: TGTGCCAGCAGCTTATGGTCGGGAGGCCCAGGGCAGTTCTTC. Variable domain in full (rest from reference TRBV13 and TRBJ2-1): AAGVIQSPRHLIKEKRETATLKCYPIPRHDTVYWYQQGPGQDPQFLISFYEKMQSDKGSIPDRFSAQQFSDYHSELNMSSLELGDSALYFCASSLWSGGPGQFFGPGTRLTVL.

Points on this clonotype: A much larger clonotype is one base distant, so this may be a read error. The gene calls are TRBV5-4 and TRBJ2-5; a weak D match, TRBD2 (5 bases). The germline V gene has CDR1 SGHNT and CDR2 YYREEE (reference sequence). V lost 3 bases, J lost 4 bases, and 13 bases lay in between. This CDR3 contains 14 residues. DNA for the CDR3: TGTGCCAGCAGCTCAGGAGCGGTACGAGAGACCCAGTACTTC. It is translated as CASSSGAVRETQYF. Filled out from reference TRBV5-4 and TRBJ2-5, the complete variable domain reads ETGVTQSPTHLIKTRGQQVTLRCSSQSGHNTVSWYQQALGQGPQFIFQYYREEENGRGNFPPRFSGLQFPNYSSELNVNALELDDSALYLCASSSGAVRETQYFGPGTRLLVL.

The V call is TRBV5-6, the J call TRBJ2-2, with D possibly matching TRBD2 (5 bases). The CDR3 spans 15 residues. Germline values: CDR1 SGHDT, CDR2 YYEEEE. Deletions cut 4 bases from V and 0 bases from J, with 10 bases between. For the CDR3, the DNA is TGTGCCAGCAGCCAAGACTACACGAACACCGGGGAGCTGTTTTTT. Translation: CASSQDYTNTGELFF.

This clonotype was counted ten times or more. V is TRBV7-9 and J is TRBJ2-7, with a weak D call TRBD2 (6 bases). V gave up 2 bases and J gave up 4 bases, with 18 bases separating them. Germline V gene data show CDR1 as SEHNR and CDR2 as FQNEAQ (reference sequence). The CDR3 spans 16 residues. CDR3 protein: CASSLIAGRGVYEQYF. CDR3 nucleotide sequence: TGTGCCAGCAGCTTAATCGCCGGGAGAGGCGTTTACGAGCAGTACTTC.

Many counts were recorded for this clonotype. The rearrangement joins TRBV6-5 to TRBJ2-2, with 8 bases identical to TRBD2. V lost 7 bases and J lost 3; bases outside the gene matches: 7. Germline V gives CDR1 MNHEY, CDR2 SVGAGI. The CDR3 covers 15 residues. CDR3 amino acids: CASTRTSTDTGELFF. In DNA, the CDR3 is TGTGCCAGCACCCGGACTAGCACAGACACCGGGGAGCTGTTTTTT.

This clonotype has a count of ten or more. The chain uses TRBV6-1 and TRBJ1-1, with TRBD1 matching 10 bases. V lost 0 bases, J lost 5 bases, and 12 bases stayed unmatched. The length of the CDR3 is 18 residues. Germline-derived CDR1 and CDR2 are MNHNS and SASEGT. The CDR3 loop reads CASSEAPGTGVLATEAFF. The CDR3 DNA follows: TGTGCCAGCAGTGAAGCGCCCGGGACAGGGGTATTGGCGACTGAAGCTTTCTTT.

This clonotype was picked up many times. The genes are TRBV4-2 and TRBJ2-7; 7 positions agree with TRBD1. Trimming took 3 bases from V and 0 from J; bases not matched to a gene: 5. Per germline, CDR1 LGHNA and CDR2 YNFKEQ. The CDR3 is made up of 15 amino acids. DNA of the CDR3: TGTGCCAGCAGCCAGGACGGACAGGACTCCTACGAGCAGTACTTC. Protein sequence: CASSQDGQDSYEQYF.

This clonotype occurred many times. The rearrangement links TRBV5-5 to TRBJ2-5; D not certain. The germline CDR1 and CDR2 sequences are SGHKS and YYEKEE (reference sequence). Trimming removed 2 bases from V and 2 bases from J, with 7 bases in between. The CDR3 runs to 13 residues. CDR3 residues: CASSLLTQETQYF. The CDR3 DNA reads TGTGCCAGCAGCTTACTGACTCAAGAGACCCAGTACTTC.

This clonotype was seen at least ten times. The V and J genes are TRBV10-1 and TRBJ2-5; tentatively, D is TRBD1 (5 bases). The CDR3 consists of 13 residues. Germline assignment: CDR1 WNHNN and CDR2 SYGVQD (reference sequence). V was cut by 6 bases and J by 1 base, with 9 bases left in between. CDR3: CASSRDSQETQYF. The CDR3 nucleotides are TGCGCCAGCAGCAGAGACAGCCAAGAGACCCAGTACTTC.

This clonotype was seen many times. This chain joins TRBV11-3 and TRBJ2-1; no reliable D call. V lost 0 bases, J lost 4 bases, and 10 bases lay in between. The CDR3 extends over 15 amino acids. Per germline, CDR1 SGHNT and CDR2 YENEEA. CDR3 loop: CASSLDPFPYNEQFF. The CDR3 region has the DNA TGTGCCAGCAGCTTAGATCCCTTTCCATACAATGAGCAGTTCTTC. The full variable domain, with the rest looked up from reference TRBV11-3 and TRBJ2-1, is EAGVVQSPRYKIIEKKQPVAFWCNPISGHNTLYWYLQNLGQGPELLIRYENEEAVDDSQLPKDRFSAERLKGVDSTLKIQPAELGDSAVYLCASSLDPFPYNEQFFGPGTRLTVL.

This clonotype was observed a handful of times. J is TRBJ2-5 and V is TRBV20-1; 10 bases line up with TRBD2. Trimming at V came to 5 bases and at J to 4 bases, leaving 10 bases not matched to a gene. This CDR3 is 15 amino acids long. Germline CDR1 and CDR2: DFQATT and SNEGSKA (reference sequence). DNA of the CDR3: TGCAGTGCTGATTTTCGAGCGGGAGGGGGAGAGACCCAGTACTTC. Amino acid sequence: CSADFRAGGGETQYF.

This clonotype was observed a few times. The CDR3 nucleotides are TGCAGCGGGAGTAGCGGGGGTATAGATACGCAGTATTTT. Translating it yields CSGSSGGIDTQYF. This sequence joins TRBV29-1 and TRBJ2-3; TRBD2 matches 9 bases. Germline trimming cut 7 bases from V and 5 bases from J; bases unmatched to any gene: 7. The germline gives CDR1 SQVTM, CDR2 ANQGSEA. The CDR3 is made up of 13 amino acids.

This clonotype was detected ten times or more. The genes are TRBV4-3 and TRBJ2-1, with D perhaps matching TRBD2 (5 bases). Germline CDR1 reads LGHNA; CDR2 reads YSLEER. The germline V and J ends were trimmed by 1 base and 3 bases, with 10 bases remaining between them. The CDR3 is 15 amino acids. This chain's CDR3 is CASSQGWTGYNEQFF. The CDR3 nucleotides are TGCGCCAGCAGCCAAGGGTGGACTGGCTACAATGAGCAGTTCTTC.

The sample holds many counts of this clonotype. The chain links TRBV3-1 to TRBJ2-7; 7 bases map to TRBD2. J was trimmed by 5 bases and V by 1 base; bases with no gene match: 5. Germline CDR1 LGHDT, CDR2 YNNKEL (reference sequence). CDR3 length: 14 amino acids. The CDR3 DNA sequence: TGTGCCAGCAGCCAAGGCGGGAGCGTCAACGAGCAGTACTTC. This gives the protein CASSQGGSVNEQYF.

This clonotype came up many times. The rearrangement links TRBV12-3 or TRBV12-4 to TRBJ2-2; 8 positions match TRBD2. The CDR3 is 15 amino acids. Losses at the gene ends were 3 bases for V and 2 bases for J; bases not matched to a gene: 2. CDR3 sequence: CASSLAGGNTGELFF. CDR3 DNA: TGTGCCAGCAGTTTGGCGGGGGGAAACACCGGGGAGCTGTTTTTT.

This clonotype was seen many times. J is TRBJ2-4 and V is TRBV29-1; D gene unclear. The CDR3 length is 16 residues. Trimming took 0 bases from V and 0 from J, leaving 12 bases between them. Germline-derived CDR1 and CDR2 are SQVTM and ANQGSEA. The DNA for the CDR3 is TGCAGCGTTGAAGATCGGAGAGAACTAGCCAAAAACATTCAGTACTTC. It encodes CSVEDRRELAKNIQYF.

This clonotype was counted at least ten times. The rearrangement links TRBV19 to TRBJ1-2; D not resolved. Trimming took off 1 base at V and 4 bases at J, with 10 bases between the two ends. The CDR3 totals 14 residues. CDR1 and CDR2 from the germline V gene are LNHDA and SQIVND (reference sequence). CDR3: CASSIGSVGYGYTF. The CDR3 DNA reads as TGTGCCAGTAGTATAGGCTCGGTGGGCTATGGCTACACCTTC.

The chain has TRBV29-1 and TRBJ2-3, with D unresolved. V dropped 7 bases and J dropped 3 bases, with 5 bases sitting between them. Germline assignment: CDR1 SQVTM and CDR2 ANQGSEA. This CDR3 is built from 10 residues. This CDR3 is CSAWTDTQYF. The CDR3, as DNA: TGCAGCGCATGGACAGATACGCAGTATTTT.

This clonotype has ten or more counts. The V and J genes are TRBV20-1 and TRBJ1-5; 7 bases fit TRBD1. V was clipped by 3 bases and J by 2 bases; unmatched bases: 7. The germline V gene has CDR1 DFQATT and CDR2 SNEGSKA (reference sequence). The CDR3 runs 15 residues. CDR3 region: CSARDTGAGNQPQHF. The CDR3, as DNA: TGCAGTGCTAGGGACACAGGGGCTGGCAATCAGCCCCAGCATTTT.